The rows below give T cell receptor beta chains drawn from one sample of a study of blood T cells in healthy people across ages. TCRdb re-called the 5' RACE reads with MiXCR, one entry per CDR3 protein. The sample has around 800,000 distinct CDR3 sequences; about 53% are singletons. Specimen: blood. These receptors all come from a man older than 75 in good health. Both conserved end residues are part of each CDR3. Fields, in order: V gene, clone size, CDR3 protein. Expanded clones are given a class, and other clones once, few, many or no size at all.

>TRBV7-9|.
CASSSGPEGNEQYF
>TRBV24-1|.
CAASDPLDSYEQYF
>TRBV29-1|.
CSVGRRLYTEAFF
>TRBV6-5|.
CASSQRQGAREQFF
>TRBV20-1|once
CSARSNRNSHEQYF
>TRBV11-2|.
CASSTPRAHSPLHF
>TRBV6-2/TRBV6-3|many
CASSSPLVGSMETQYF
>TRBV7-2|few
CASSPRVTVSEKLFF
>TRBV10-1|.
CASAENFNEQFF
>TRBV4-2|few
CASSPRRGLDEQYF
>TRBV6-5|.
CASSPGRLDGYTF
>TRBV6-2/TRBV6-3|.
CASREGPWEQYF
>TRBV5-4|.
CASRVDRSSYNEQFF
>TRBV27|few
CASSYGPPGETQYF
>TRBV14|.
CASSQWGQGSSYEQYF
>TRBV4-1|.
CAAGGLAGVYEQYF
>TRBV25-1|.
CASSLRPETQYF
>TRBV25-1|.
CASICIELIYNEQFF
>TRBV4-1|.
CASSQGAPQAIIQYF
>TRBV28|.
CASSLQRQGGEQYF
>TRBV7-6|.
CASSLAEGLAGSYEQYF
>TRBV18|few
CASSSSPRETQYF
>TRBV24-1|few
CATSDLRGIERLYF
>TRBV18|few
CASSTVSTDTQYF
>TRBV10-3|.
CAISPGQVGHGYTF
>TRBV20-1|many
CSASAVGTSYNEQYF
>TRBV12-3/TRBV12-4|.
CASSSPRQGAYNEQFF
>TRBV5-1|.
CASSSQPSYEQYF
>TRBV5-1|.
CASSRGTAGANVLTF
>TRBV29-1|few
CSVAGTGRTQYF
>TRBV5-1|few
CASSPRTPSDTQYF
>TRBV27|.
CASSLSKGGRGEKLFF
>TRBV24-1|few
CATSDLPPTGLGFYEQYF
>TRBV12-5|.
CASGTGTSAPTEQFF
>TRBV7-2|.
CASSPQRSTDTQYF
>TRBV6-1|.
CASSGAVLGSSYNSPLHF
>TRBV2|.
CASRRGLGAYNEQYF
>TRBV5-1|.
CASSLGQGSHNEQFF
>TRBV12-3/TRBV12-4|.
CASSVGLAGGYTF
>TRBV5-5|.
CASSPRDRVSGYTF
>TRBV11-2|few
CASSSLKPGRKAAQYF
>TRBV2|.
CASILAETTNYEQYF
>TRBV3-1|once
CASSQTPFGQDGYTF
>TRBV9|.
CASSVAGANTEAFF
>TRBV20-1|.
CSARGQGVYEQYF
>TRBV5-6|.
CASSSEQGSMLGTQYF
>TRBV11-3|.
CASSSLTGTESTDTQYF
>TRBV18|.
CASSPMLDSYEQYF
>TRBV2|.
CASSEFQGAIYGYTF
>TRBV12-3/TRBV12-4|.
CASRTDERTGKLFF
>TRBV7-9|.
CASSLWTGKNTEAFF
>TRBV5-4|.
CASSLPGPHANEQFF
>TRBV7-2|few
CASNRYEQYF
>TRBV6-1|.
CASEDSSLGNTIYF
>TRBV18|.
CASSPVHGALETQYF
>TRBV9|few
CASSGREQGYTF
>TRBV5-4|.
CASSKAGTALYGYTF